The clone carrying this TCR beta chain was seen at least ten times. The antigen is not known. V shed 7 bases and J shed 7 bases, with 15 bases lying between them. Germline V gene sequence: CDR1 SGHDT, CDR2 YYEEEE. CDR3 size: 13 residues. This entry belongs to a study of T cell repertoires in cytomegalovirus infection. The wider study: A matching HLA type, together with CMV infection, was signaled by public TCR beta signatures.

In TCRdb, the reads were re-called with MiXCR into one record per CDR3 protein. The table has some 130,000 distinct CDR3 sequences, 7% to 10% seen once. Study-wide results and limits: Carriers of CMV plus the relevant HLA were identified by cumulative public TCR beta family frequency. The study found HLA-C-restricted CMV-specific TCR beta clonotypes dominating the ex vivo response.

The origin of this receptor is a human donor in good health (CMV status not recorded). Some clones in this sample may be carry-over from other donors' samples. The sample comprised PBMCs. The V gene is TRBV5-6, the J gene TRBJ2-1, with a possible D match to TRBD1 (6 bases). CDR3 loop: CASCSGAMNEQFF. Written as DNA, the CDR3 is TGTGCCAGCTGCTCAGGGGCTATGAATGAGCAGTTCTTC.